Below are 30 T cell receptor beta chains sequenced from a single sample in a study of CD8+ T cells in alopecia areata. Isolated RNA was reverse transcribed into cDNA used as the sequencing template. Generated by immunoSEQ multiplex PCR, the TCRdb table keeps only in-frame clones and is missing some. The table has about 200,000 clones, more than 30% seen once. Treatment meaning: oral pan-JAK inhibitor, 5-10 mg twice daily. The starting material was CD4+ T cells sorted from blood, obtained around week 31, from a patient treated with tofacitinib. These receptors all come from a human donor with alopecia areata.

This CDR3 is CASSVGLAKETQYF. The CDR3 DNA reads TGTGCCAGCAGCGTCGGACTAGCGAAAGAGACCCAGTACTTC. The V call is TRBV9, the J call TRBJ2-5; 9 nucleotides line up with TRBD2. The CDR3 runs to 14 residues. In germline, CDR1 is SGDLS, CDR2 YYNGEE. V shed 2 bases, J shed 3 bases, and the junction held 2 bases outside the gene matches.

This clone has only a few counts. V usage is TRBV25-1 and J usage is TRBJ1-2; D is possibly TRBD1 (5 bases). Looked up from germline, CDR1 is MGHDK and CDR2 is SYGVNS. Trimming shortened V by 6 bases and J by 8 bases, and 16 bases separated the two germline ends. This CDR3 is 13 amino acids long. The CDR3 spells CASSPGGVGGYTF. The CDR3 DNA reads as TGTGCCAGCAGCCCTGGGGGTGTAGGCGGCTACACCTTC.

The chain has TRBV7-9 and TRBJ2-3; D gene ambiguous. This CDR3 comprises 15 residues. Trimming cost V 5 bases and J 1 base, with 13 bases left between them. Germline values: CDR1 SEHNR, CDR2 FQNEAQ (reference sequence). The CDR3: CASSPRVLGTDTQYF. CDR3 nucleotides: TGTGCCAGCAGCCCCCGGGTGTTGGGCACAGATACGCAGTATTTT.

The chain uses TRBV30 and TRBJ1-1; 7 bases map to TRBD1. The trim removed 0 bases at V and 2 bases at J, leaving 3 bases unmatched. This CDR3 spans 14 amino acids. The germline V gene has CDR1 GTSNPN and CDR2 SVGIG (reference sequence). CDR3 sequence: CAWSVYRGNTEAFF. As DNA, the CDR3 is TGTGCCTGGAGTGTTTACAGGGGAAACACTGAAGCTTTCTTT.

The chain is built from TRBV6-5 and TRBJ2-4, with D maybe TRBD1 (5 bases). The germline V gene encodes CDR1 MNHEY and CDR2 SVGAGI. The V end was cut by 5 bases, the J end by 0 bases, with 11 bases between. CDR3 size: 15 residues. Here the CDR3 reads CASSNPRVAKNIQYF. The DNA for the CDR3 is TGTGCCAGCAGTAATCCCAGGGTAGCCAAAAACATTCAGTACTTC.

The sample holds a few counts of this clone. This sample includes further DNA sequences coding for the same CDR3. The V gene is TRBV18, the J gene TRBJ2-6; no firm D call. The CDR3 has 14 amino acids. Per germline, CDR1 KGHSH and CDR2 LQKENI. Trimming took off 3 bases at V and 0 bases at J, with 3 bases between the two ends. The CDR3 DNA reads TGTGCCAGCTCACCGAACTCTGGGGCCAACGTCCTGACTTTC. Residues: CASSPNSGANVLTF.

V is TRBV6-5 and J is TRBJ1-2; D gene ambiguous. The CDR3 has 13 amino acids. Germline V gives CDR1 MNHEY, CDR2 SVGAGI. V lost 6 bases to trimming and J lost 7 bases, with 15 bases between them. Written as DNA, the CDR3 is TGTGCCAGCAGCCTGGAACGGATCTCTGGCTACACCTTC. This sequence encodes CASSLERISGYTF.

The chain carries TRBV27 and TRBJ2-7; D is possibly TRBD1 or TRBD2 (5 bases each). The CDR3 is made up of 14 amino acids. V was clipped by 5 bases and J by 2 bases, with 13 bases between them. Germline CDR1 MNHEY, CDR2 SMNVEV (reference sequence). CDR3: CASSLRDATYEQYF. CDR3 DNA sequence: TGTGCCAGCAGTCTAAGGGACGCAACCTACGAGCAGTACTTC.

V and J are TRBV29-1 and TRBJ1-1; D is possibly TRBD1 (5 bases). There are 13 residues in the CDR3. Germline V gene data show CDR1 as SQVTM and CDR2 as ANQGSEA. The V end was cut by 8 bases, the J end by 2 bases, with 15 bases between. CDR3 protein: CSTRDWPNTEAFF. The CDR3 coding sequence is TGCAGCACTAGGGACTGGCCAAACACTGAAGCTTTCTTT.

This clone was found a few times. The chain couples TRBV5-1 to TRBJ2-3; maybe TRBD2 (6 bases). The V end lost 4 bases, the J end lost 5 bases, and 14 bases lay between the germline ends. The CDR3 loop spans 14 amino acids. Germline V gene lookup returns CDR1 SGHRS and CDR2 YFSETQ. Here the CDR3 DNA reads TGCGCCAGCAGCCTCCGGGACTGGGGAGATACGCAGTATTTT. Its protein is CASSLRDWGDTQYF.

This clone turned up a few times. The rearrangement joins TRBV23-1 to TRBJ1-2, with a tentative D call TRBD1 (5 bases). TRBV23-1 is filed as an ORF, its function uncertain. This CDR3 spans 15 amino acids. Trimming removed 6 bases from V and 4 bases from J, with 18 bases in between. CDR3 loop: CASRGQGIEVYGYTF. CDR3 coding DNA: TGCGCCAGCAGAGGCCAGGGTATTGAGGTCTATGGCTACACCTTC.

The rearrangement uses TRBV7-3 and TRBJ2-5; maybe TRBD2 (6 bases). The germline V gene has CDR1 SGHTA and CDR2 FQGTGA. The CDR3 spans 15 residues. The V end was cut by 5 bases, the J end by 2 bases, with 15 bases between. CDR3 bases: TGTGCCAGCAGCCCTGTGGGAGGAGAGCAAGAGACCCAGTACTTC. Translating it yields CASSPVGGEQETQYF. Full variable domain (missing parts from reference TRBV7-3 and TRBJ2-5): GAGVSQTPSNKVTEKGKYVELRCDPISGHTALYWYRQSLGQGPEFLIYFQGTGAADDSGLPNDRFFAVRPEGSVSTLKIQRTERGDSAVYLCASSPVGGEQETQYFGPGTRLLVL.

The J gene is TRBJ1-2, the V gene TRBV5-1; the D gene is possibly TRBD1 (5 bases). Germline CDR1 is SGHRS and CDR2 is YFSETQ. This CDR3 region has 14 residues. The ends were cut back, 0 bases at V and 8 bases at J, with 14 bases in the middle. CDR3 bases: TGCGCCAGCAGCTTGGCGGAGGGGCCGTGGGGCTACACCTTC. This encodes CASSLAEGPWGYTF.

The chain has TRBV6-1 and TRBJ1-3; D might be TRBD1 (5 bases). From germline, CDR1 is MNHNS and CDR2 SASEGT. This CDR3 spans 15 amino acids. Trimming took off 2 bases at V and 2 bases at J, with 10 bases between the two ends. The CDR3 sequence is CASSEQTGAGNTIYF. The CDR3 DNA sequence: TGTGCCAGCAGTGAACAAACAGGAGCTGGAAACACCATATATTTT.

This sequence joins TRBV7-2 and TRBJ1-1; D not certain. The V end was cut by 2 bases, the J end by 3 bases, with 4 bases between. Germline V lookup: CDR1 SGHTA, CDR2 FQGNSA. The CDR3 contains 12 residues. Here the CDR3 DNA reads TGTGCCAGCAGCTTAATGGACACTGAAGCTTTCTTT. Encoded protein: CASSLMDTEAFF.

V gene TRBV9 combines with J gene TRBJ1-6, with TRBD1 matching 8 bases. Germline assignment: CDR1 SGDLS and CDR2 YYNGEE. V was clipped by 5 bases and J by 9 bases; unmatched bases: 10. This CDR3 has 15 residues. In nucleotides, the CDR3 is TGTGCCAGCAGTCAATCCGGACAGGGAGGTTCACCCCTCCACTTT. Translation gives CASSQSGQGGSPLHF.

The rearrangement uses TRBV19 and TRBJ2-7; D gene ambiguous. There are 11 residues in the CDR3. CDR1 is LNHDA, CDR2 SQIVND, per germline (reference sequence). V was trimmed by 5 bases and J by 1 base, leaving 3 bases between them. Here the CDR3 reads CASSSSYEQYF. CDR3 bases: TGTGCCAGTAGTTCGTCCTACGAGCAGTACTTC.

The CDR3 protein is CASRPSGGRLYGYTF. CDR3 coding DNA: TGTGCCAGTAGGCCCTCAGGGGGCCGTCTATATGGCTACACCTTC. The gene calls are TRBV19 and TRBJ1-2; 8 bases match TRBD1. Looked up from germline, CDR1 is LNHDA and CDR2 is SQIVND (reference sequence). Germline trimming cut 6 bases from V and 5 bases from J; bases unmatched to any gene: 11. This CDR3 is built from 15 residues.

J is TRBJ2-7 and V is TRBV7-2, with D possibly TRBD1 on 6 matching bases. Trimming left V 7 bases short and J 2 bases short, with 12 bases between. This CDR3 region has 13 residues. Germline CDR1 SGHTA, CDR2 FQGNSA. The CDR3 sequence is CASTTGPPYEQYF. DNA of the CDR3: TGTGCCAGCACCACAGGGCCCCCCTACGAGCAGTACTTC.

The CDR3 region has the DNA TGTGCCACCAGACGGTCGGGCGGGGACACAGATACGCAGTATTTT. Amino acid sequence: CATRRSGGDTDTQYF. The chain employs TRBV15 and TRBJ2-3; D is possibly TRBD2 (6 bases). V shed 6 bases and J shed 2 bases, with 15 bases lying between them. The CDR3 contains 15 residues. Germline V gives CDR1 LNHNV, CDR2 YYDKDF (reference sequence).

This clone was counted ten times or more. The chain is built from TRBV5-1 and TRBJ2-2; 7 bases line up with TRBD1. Germline V gene sequence: CDR1 SGHRS, CDR2 YFSETQ. The CDR3 covers 15 residues. Losses at the gene ends were 3 bases for V and 0 bases for J; bases not matched to a gene: 2. CDR3 protein: CASSSGQTNTGELFF. CDR3 nucleotide sequence: TGCGCCAGCAGCTCGGGACAGACGAACACCGGGGAGCTGTTTTTT.

V is TRBV28 and J is TRBJ2-4, with 11 bases lining up with TRBD2. In germline, CDR1 is MDHEN, CDR2 SYDVKM. V lost 6 bases to trimming and J lost 7 bases; unmatched junction nucleotides: 8. This CDR3 has 15 residues. The CDR3 sequence: CASRSSGRFGNIQYF. DNA of the CDR3: TGTGCCAGCAGATCTAGCGGGAGGTTTGGGAACATTCAGTACTTC. Full variable domain (rest looked up from reference TRBV28 and TRBJ2-4): DVKVTQSSRYLVKRTGEKVFLECVQDMDHENMFWYRQDPGLGLRLIYFSYDVKMKEKGDIPEGYSVSREKKERFSLILESASTNQTSMYLCASRSSGRFGNIQYFGAGTRLSVL.

A few counts support this clone. The chain links TRBV27 to TRBJ2-5; a possible D gene is TRBD2 (6 bases). This CDR3 region has 16 residues. Germline CDR1 and CDR2: MNHEY and SMNVEV (reference sequence). Trimming cost V 6 bases and J 5 bases, with 22 bases left between them. The CDR3 nucleotides read TGTGCCAGCAGGTGGAGGGGACTGGGCAATAGGGAGACCCAGTACTTC. It is translated as CASRWRGLGNRETQYF.

This chain joins TRBV30 and TRBJ1-1; D may be TRBD1 (5 bases). V lost 3 bases to trimming and J lost 11 bases, with 19 bases between them. Germline V CDR1 and CDR2: GTSNPN, SVGIG (reference sequence). The CDR3 has 13 amino acids. The CDR3 is CAWRSPGQGWAFF. The CDR3 coding sequence is TGTGCCTGGAGGTCCCCCGGGCAGGGATGGGCTTTCTTT.

The chain combines TRBV7-9 with TRBJ1-3, with TRBD1 identical over 10 bases. The V segment lost 4 bases and the J segment 6 bases; nucleotides outside the gene matches: 12. The V gene's germline CDR1 is SEHNR and CDR2 FQNEAQ (reference sequence). The CDR3 sequence is 17 residues long. CDR3 loop: CASSSTGGAPIVNTIYF. For the CDR3, the DNA is TGTGCCAGCAGCTCGACAGGGGGCGCTCCTATCGTAAACACCATATATTTT.

V gene TRBV30 combines with J gene TRBJ1-1; TRBD1 might be the D (6 bases). This CDR3 region has 13 residues. The germline V and J ends were trimmed by 6 bases and 4 bases, with 15 bases remaining between them. Per the germline V gene, CDR1 is GTSNPN and CDR2 is SVGIG (reference sequence). The CDR3 reads CACPDSLGTEAFF. The CDR3 coding sequence is TGTGCCTGCCCGGACAGCCTGGGCACTGAAGCTTTCTTT.

A few counts support this clone. The chain links TRBV23-1 to TRBJ2-7; 11 bases are shared with TRBD2. TRBV23-1 is an ORF; its function is uncertain. Trimming removed 1 base from V and 5 bases from J; junction bases left unmatched: 13. There are 18 residues in the CDR3. CDR3 sequence: CASSQFICSGRAIHEQYF. In DNA, the CDR3 is TGCGCCAGCAGTCAATTCATATGTAGCGGGAGGGCCATCCACGAGCAGTACTTC.

This clone was seen a handful of times. The J gene is TRBJ1-5, the V gene TRBV6-5; D not resolved. From germline, CDR1 is MNHEY and CDR2 SVGAGI. This CDR3 has 12 residues. The germline V and J ends were trimmed by 6 bases and 3 bases, with 6 bases remaining between them. CDR3 in DNA: TGTGCCAGCAGCCACCCCAATCAGCCCCAGCATTTT. It codes for CASSHPNQPQHF.

The chain couples TRBV30 to TRBJ1-5; 9 bases line up with TRBD1. V trimming: 0 bases; J trimming: 2 bases; junction bases outside the gene matches: 14. The CDR3 length is 19 residues. Germline values: CDR1 GTSNPN, CDR2 SVGIG (reference sequence). CDR3 nucleotide sequence: TGTGCCTGGAGTGTAAGGGGAGGGACAGGGCGTGTGGGCAATCAGCCCCAGCATTTT. Translated, it gives CAWSVRGGTGRVGNQPQHF.

The V call is TRBV7-6, the J call TRBJ2-2; 9 bases map to TRBD1. J lost 6 bases, V lost 6 bases, and 11 bases had no gene match. Looked up from germline, CDR1 is SGHVS and CDR2 is FNYEAQ. CDR3 length: 16 residues. The DNA of the CDR3 is TGTGCCAGCAGTCACTGGGGACAGGGTTTTTCCGGGGAGCTGTTTTTT. Translation gives CASSHWGQGFSGELFF.